This T cell receptor beta chain was sequenced in a study of siplizumab effects on memory and regulatory T cells. Study-wide results and caveats: Some alloreactive sequences were traceable to unstimulated CD4+ memory cells, and siplizumab significantly reduced them.

As concerns this clone: Its specificity is unknown.

CDR3 size: 18 residues. Germline V gene sequence: CDR1 SGHRS, CDR2 YFSETQ. The ends lost 2 bases at V and 7 bases at J; junction bases unmatched: 15. Assays captured around 92,000 TCR templates per sample. Profiled with immunoSEQ multiplex PCR; TCRdb holds only in-frame clones, not every one. The top ten hold approximately 0.75% of the sample, which has about 110,000 clones, around 92% seen once. This receptor was identified in a human donor in good health. This chain joins TRBV5-1 and TRBJ1-2, with 12 nucleotides matching TRBD1. What was sequenced was Tregs sorted from blood. The CDR3 protein is CASSFSPLGQGARSGYTF. DNA for the CDR3: TGCGCCAGCAGCTTTAGTCCGTTGGGACAGGGGGCAAGGAGTGGCTACACCTTC.